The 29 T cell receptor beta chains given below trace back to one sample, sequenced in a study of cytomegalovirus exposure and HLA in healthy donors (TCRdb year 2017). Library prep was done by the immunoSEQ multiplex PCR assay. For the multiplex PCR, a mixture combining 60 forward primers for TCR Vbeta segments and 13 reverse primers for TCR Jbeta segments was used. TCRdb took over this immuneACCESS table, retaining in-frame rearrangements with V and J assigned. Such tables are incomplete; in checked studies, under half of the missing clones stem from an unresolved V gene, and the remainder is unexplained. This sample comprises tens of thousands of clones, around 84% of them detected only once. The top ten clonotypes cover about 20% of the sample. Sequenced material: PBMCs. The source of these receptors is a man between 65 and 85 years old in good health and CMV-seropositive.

CDR3 DNA sequence: TGTGCCAGCATCGGTAGCCTAGAGACCCAGTACTTC. Protein sequence: CASIGSLETQYF. The chain joins TRBV28 to TRBJ2-5, with D uncertain. Germline CDR1 reads MDHEN; CDR2 reads SYDVKM. V was cut by 7 bases and J by 4 bases, with 10 bases left in between. There are 12 residues in the CDR3.

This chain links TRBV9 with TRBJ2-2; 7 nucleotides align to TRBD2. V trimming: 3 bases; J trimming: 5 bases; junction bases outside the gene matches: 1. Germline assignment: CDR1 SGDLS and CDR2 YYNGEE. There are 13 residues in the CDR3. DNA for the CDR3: TGTGCCAGCAGCGCGCGGGAGACCGGGGAGCTGTTTTTT. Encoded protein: CASSARETGELFF.

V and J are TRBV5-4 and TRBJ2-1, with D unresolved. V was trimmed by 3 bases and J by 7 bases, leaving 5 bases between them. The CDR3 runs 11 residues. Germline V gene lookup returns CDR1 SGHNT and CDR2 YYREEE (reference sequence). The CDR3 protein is CASSYNNEQFF. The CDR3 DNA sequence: TGTGCCAGCAGCTATAATAATGAGCAGTTCTTC.

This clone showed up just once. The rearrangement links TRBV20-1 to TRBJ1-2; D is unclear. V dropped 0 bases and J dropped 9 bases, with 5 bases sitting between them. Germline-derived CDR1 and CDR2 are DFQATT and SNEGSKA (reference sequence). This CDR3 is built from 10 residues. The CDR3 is CSARDQSYTF. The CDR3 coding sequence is TGCAGTGCTAGAGATCAAAGCTACACCTTC.

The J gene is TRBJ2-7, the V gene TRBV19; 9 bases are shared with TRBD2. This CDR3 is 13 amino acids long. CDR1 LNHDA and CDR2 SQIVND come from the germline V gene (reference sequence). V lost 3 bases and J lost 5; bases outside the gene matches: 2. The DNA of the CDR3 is TGTGCCAGTAGTATTGCTAGCGGGGACGAGCAGTACTTC. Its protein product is CASSIASGDEQYF.

This CDR3 reads CASSDTAGAGETQYF. DNA of the CDR3: TGTGCCAGCAGTGATACAGCGGGGGCCGGGGAGACCCAGTACTTC. The chain joins TRBV2 to TRBJ2-5, with 8 positions matching TRBD2. The CDR3 contains 15 residues. Germline V gene lookup returns CDR1 SNHLY and CDR2 FYNNEI. V shed 3 bases and J 5 bases; nucleotides not matched to a gene: 8.

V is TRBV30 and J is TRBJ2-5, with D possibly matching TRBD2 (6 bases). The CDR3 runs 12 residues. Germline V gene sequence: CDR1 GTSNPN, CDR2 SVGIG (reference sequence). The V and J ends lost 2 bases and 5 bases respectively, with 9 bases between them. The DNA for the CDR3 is TGTGCCTGGAGTCCAGGAGGGGAGACCCAGTACTTC. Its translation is CAWSPGGETQYF.

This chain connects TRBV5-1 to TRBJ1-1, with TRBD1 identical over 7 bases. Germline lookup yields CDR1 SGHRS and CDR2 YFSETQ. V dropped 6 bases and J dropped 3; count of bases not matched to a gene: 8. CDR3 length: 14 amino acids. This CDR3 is CASTLHRGDTEAFF. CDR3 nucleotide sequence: TGCGCCAGCACCCTGCACAGGGGTGACACTGAAGCTTTCTTT.

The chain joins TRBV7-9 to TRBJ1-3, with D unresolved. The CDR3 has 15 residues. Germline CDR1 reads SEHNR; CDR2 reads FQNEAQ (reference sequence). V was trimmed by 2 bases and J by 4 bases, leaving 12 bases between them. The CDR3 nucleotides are TGTGCCAGCAGCTTAATTCCACCGGGGGGAAACACCATATATTTT. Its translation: CASSLIPPGGNTIYF.

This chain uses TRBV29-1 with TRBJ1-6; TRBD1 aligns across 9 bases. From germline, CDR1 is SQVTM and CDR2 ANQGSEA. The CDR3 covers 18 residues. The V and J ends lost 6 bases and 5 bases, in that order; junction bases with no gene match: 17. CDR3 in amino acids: CSVAIMRGTGRDNSPLHF. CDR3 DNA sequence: TGCAGCGTGGCAATTATGAGGGGGACAGGGAGGGATAATTCACCCCTCCACTTT.

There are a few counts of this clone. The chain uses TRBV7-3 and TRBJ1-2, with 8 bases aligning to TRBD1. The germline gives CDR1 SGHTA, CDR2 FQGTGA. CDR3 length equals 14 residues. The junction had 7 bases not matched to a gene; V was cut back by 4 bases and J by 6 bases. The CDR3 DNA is TGTGCCAGCAGCTCGGACAGGGAGGGGCATGGCTACACCTTC. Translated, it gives CASSSDREGHGYTF.

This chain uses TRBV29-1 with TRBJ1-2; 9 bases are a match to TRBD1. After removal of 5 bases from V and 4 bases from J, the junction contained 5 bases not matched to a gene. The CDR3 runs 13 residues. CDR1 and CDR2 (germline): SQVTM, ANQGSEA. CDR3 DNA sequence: TGCAGCGTTACAGGGGGCAGGACCTATGGCTACACCTTC. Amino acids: CSVTGGRTYGYTF.

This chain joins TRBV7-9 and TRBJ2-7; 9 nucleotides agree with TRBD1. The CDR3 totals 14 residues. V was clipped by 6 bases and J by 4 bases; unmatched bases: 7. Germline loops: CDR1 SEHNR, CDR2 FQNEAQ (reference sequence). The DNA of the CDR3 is TGTGCCAGCAGTGGGACAGGGAAACTTTACGAGCAGTACTTC. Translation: CASSGTGKLYEQYF.

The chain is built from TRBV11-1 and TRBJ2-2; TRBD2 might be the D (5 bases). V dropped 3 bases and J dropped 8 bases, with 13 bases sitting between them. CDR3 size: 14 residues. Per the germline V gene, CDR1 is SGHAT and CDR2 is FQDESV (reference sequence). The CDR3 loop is CASSFRGFAGELFF. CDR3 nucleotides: TGTGCCAGCAGCTTCAGAGGGTTCGCGGGGGAGCTGTTTTTT.

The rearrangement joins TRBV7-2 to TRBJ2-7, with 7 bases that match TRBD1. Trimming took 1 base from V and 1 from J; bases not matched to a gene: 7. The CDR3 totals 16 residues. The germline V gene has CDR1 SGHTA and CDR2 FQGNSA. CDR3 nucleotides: TGTGCCAGCAGCTTAGGAGGGGGCCCCCTTTCCTACGAGCAGTACTTC. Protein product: CASSLGGGPLSYEQYF.

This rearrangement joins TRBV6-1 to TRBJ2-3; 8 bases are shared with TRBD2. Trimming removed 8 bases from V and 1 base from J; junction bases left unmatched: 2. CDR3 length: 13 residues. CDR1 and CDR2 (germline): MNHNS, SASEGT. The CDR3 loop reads CASAGGGTDTQYF. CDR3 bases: TGTGCCAGCGCGGGGGGAGGCACAGATACGCAGTATTTT.

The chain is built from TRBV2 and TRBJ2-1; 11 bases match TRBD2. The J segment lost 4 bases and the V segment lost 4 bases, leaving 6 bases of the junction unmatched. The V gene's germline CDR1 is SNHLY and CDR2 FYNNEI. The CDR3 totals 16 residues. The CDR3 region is CASSATGTSGYNEQFF. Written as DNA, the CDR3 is TGTGCCAGCAGTGCCACCGGGACTAGCGGTTACAATGAGCAGTTCTTC.

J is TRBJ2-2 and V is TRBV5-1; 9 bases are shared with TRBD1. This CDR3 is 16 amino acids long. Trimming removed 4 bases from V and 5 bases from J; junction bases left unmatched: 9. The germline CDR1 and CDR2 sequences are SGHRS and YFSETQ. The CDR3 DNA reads TGCGCCAGCAGCCAGGAGACAGGGGGTTCGACCGGGGAGCTGTTTTTT. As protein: CASSQETGGSTGELFF. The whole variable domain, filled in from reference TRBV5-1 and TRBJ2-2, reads KAGVTQTPRYLIKTRGQQVTLSCSPISGHRSVSWYQQTPGQGLQFLFEYFSETQRNKGNFPGRFSGRQFSNSRSEMNVSTLELGDSALYLCASSQETGGSTGELFFGEGSRLTVL.

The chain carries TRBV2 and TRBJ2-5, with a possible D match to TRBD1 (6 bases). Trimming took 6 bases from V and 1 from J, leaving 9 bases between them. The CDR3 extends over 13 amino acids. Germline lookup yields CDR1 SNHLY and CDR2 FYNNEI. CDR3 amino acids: CASSPDSQETQYF. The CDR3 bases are TGTGCCAGCAGCCCGGACAGCCAAGAGACCCAGTACTTC.

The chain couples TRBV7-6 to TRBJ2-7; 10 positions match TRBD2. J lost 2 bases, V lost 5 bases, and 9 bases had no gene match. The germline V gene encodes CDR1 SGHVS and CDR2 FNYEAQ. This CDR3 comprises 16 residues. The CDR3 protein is CASSPWSGGVPYEQYF. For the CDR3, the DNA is TGTGCCAGCAGCCCCTGGAGCGGGGGGGTGCCCTACGAGCAGTACTTC.

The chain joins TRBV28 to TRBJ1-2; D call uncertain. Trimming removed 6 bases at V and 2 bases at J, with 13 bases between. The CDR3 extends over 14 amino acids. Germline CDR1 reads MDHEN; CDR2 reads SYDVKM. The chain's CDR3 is CASRSAESNYGYTF. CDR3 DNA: TGTGCCAGCAGAAGCGCGGAGTCGAACTATGGCTACACCTTC.

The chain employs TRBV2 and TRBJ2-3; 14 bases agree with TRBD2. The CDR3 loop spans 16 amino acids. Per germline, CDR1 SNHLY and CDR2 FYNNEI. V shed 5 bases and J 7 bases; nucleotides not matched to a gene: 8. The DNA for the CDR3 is TGTGCCAGCAGTCCCGGACTAGCGGGGGGCTTAAATACGCAGTATTTT. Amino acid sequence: CASSPGLAGGLNTQYF.

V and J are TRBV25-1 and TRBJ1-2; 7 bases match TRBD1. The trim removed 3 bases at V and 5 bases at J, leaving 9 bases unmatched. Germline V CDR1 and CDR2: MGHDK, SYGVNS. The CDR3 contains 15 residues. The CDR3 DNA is TGTGCCAGCAGTGACGGACAGGCCCCCTCTTATGGCTACACCTTC. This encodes CASSDGQAPSYGYTF.

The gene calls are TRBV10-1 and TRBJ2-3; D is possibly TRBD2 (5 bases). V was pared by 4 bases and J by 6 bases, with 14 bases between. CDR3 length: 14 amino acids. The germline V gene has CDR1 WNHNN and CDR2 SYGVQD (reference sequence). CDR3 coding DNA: TGCGCCAGCAGTGCTGGAGGATTTCGCGATACGCAGTATTTT. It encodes CASSAGGFRDTQYF.

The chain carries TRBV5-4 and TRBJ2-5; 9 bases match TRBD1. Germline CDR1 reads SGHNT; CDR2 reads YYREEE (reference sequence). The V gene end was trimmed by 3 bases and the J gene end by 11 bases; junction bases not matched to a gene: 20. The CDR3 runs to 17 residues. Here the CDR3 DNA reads TGTGCCAGCAGCTCAGGAGGACAGGGGCCGATGGGGGGAGAGCAGTACTTC. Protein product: CASSSGGQGPMGGEQYF.

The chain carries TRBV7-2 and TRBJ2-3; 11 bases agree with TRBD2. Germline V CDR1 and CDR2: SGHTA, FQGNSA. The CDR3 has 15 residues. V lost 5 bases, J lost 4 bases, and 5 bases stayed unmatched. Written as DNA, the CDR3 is TGTGCCAGCAGCACGACTAGCGGGGTGGCAGATACGCAGTATTTT. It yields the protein CASSTTSGVADTQYF.

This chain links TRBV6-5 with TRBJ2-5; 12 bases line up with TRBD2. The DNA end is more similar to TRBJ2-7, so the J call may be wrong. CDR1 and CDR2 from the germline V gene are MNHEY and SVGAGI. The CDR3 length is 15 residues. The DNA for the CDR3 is TGTGCCAGCAGTTACAGGACTAGCGGGAAGAACGAGCAGTACTTC. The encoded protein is CASSYRTSGKNEQYF.

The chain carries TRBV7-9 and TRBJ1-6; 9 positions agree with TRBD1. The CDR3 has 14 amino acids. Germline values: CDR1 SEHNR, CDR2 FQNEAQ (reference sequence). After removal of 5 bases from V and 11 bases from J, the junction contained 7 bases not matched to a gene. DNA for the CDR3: TGTGCCAGCAGCCGGGACAGGGCGAGGGCACCCCTCCACTTT. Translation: CASSRDRARAPLHF.

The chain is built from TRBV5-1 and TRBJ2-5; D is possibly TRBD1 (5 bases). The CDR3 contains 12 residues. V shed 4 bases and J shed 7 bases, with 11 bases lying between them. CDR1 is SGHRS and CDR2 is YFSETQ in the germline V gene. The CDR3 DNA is TGCGCCAGCAGCGCCCCCCAGGGGACCCAGTACTTC. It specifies CASSAPQGTQYF.